The clone carrying this TCR beta chain was observed a few times. What it binds is not known. Sequencing libraries for TCR beta were prepared with iRepertoire HTBI primers and Arm-PCR of CDR3 regions. MiXCR was run by TCRdb on the multiplex PCR reads, yielding one entry per CDR3 protein. The profile shows over 450,000 distinct CDR3 sequences, about 12% of them singletons. V shed 8 bases, J shed 3 bases, and the junction held 7 bases outside the gene matches. The CDR3 has 14 residues. Germline V gene sequence: CDR1 MNHNS, CDR2 SASEGT. The data derive from a study of regulatory T cells in long-lasting Graves disease. The time point: newly diagnosed GD, antithyroid drugs for less than 3 months. From PBMCs, RNA was extracted and then used to make the TCR library. Whole-study findings and limits: Examination was confined to peripheral blood, excluding thyroid tissue. With persistent disease, TRBV28, TRBJ1-2 and TRBJ2-5 were the favored segments.

These data were also filed under a second study, of T cells in Graves' hyperthyroidism and ophthalmopathy. As that study records: The authors' 13 V-J model separated ophthalmopathy from stable hyperthyroidism.

The V call is TRBV6-1, the J call TRBJ1-2; 9 bases line up with TRBD1. The receptor's source is a young woman with Graves disease. Sequences were derived from peripheral blood mononuclear cells (PBMCs), sampled at new diagnosis, from a patient treated with antithyroid drugs. The CDR3 DNA is TGTGCCAGCCAAAAACAGGGGGCTGACTATGGCTACACCTTC. It specifies CASQKQGADYGYTF.